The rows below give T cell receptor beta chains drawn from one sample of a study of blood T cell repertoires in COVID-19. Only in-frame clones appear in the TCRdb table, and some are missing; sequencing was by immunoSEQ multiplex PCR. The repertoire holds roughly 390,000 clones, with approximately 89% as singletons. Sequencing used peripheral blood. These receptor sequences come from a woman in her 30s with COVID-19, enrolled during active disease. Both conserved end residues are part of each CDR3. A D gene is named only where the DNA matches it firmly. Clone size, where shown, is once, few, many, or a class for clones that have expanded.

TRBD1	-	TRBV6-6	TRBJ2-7	CASSHGTGSYEQYF	TGTGCCAGCAGTCACGGGACAGGGTCCTACGAGCAGTACTTC
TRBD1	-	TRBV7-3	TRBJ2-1	CASSSRQGWEQFF	TGTGCCAGCAGCTCCCGACAGGGTTGGGAGCAGTTCTTC
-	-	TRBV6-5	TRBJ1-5	CASRRGGMSNQPQHF	TGTGCCAGCAGACGGGGGGGGATGAGCAATCAGCCCCAGCATTTT
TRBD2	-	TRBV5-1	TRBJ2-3	CASSLGVAGMTDTQYF	TGCGCCAGCAGCTTGGGGGTAGCGGGAATGACAGATACGCAGTATTTT
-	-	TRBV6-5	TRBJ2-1	CASRPLALAYNEQFF	TGTGCCAGCAGGCCGCTAGCTCTCGCATACAATGAGCAGTTCTTC
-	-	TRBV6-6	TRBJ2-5	CASSTGLPETQYF	TGTGCCAGCAGCACCGGACTGCCGGAGACCCAGTACTTC
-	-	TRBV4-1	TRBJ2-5	CASSQDWQVQETQYF	TGCGCCAGCAGCCAAGATTGGCAGGTACAAGAGACCCAGTACTTC
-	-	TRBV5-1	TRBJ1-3	CASSLSGYRSGNTIYF	TGCGCCAGCAGCTTGTCCGGGTACCGCTCTGGAAACACCATATATTTT
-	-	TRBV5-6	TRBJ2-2	CASRRDRLNTGELFF	TGTGCCAGCAGGAGAGACAGACTGAACACCGGGGAGCTGTTTTTT
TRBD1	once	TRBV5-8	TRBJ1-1	CASSFAFINGQALF	TGTGCCAGCAGCTTTGCCTTTATAAATGGACAGGCGTTGTTT
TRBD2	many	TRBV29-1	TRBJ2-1	CSVSGTSKNEQFF	TGCAGCGTTTCCGGGACTAGCAAGAATGAGCAGTTCTTC
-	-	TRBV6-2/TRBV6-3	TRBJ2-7	CASSYSSSGPPTYEQYF	TGTGCCAGCAGTTACTCGTCGAGCGGGCCACCGACCTACGAGCAGTACTTC
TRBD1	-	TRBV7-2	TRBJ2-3	CASSLGDRDADTQYF	TGTGCCAGCAGCTTAGGAGACAGGGACGCAGATACGCAGTATTTT
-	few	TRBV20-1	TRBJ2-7	CSARDTYEQYF	TGCAGTGCTAGAGATACTTACGAGCAGTACTTC
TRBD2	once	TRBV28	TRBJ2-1	CASSSGLYNEQFF	TGTGCCAGCAGTTCGGGACTATACAATGAGCAGTTCTTC
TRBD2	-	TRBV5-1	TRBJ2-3	CASSFGGRGTDTQYF	TGCGCCAGCAGCTTTGGCGGGAGGGGCACAGATACGCAGTATTTT
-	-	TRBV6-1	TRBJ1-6	CASSEANRWNSPLHF	TGTGCCAGCAGTGAAGCTAACAGGTGGAATTCACCCCTCCACTTT
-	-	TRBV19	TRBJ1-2	CASSITGSNYGYTF	TGTGCCAGTAGTATAACAGGGTCAAACTATGGCTACACCTTC
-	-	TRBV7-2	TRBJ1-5	CASSPRFGSNQPQHF	TGTGCCAGCAGCCCCAGGTTCGGTAGCAATCAGCCCCAGCATTTT
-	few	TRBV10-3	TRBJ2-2	CAIRQNTGELFF	TGTGCCATCAGACAGAACACCGGGGAGCTGTTTTTT
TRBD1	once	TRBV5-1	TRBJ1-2	CASSSTLTGRDYGYTF	TGCGCCAGCAGCTCTACCTTGACAGGGCGGGACTATGGCTACACCTTC
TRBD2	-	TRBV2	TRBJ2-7	CASSYSGTTYEQYF	TGTGCCAGCAGCTATAGCGGGACCACCTACGAGCAGTACTTC